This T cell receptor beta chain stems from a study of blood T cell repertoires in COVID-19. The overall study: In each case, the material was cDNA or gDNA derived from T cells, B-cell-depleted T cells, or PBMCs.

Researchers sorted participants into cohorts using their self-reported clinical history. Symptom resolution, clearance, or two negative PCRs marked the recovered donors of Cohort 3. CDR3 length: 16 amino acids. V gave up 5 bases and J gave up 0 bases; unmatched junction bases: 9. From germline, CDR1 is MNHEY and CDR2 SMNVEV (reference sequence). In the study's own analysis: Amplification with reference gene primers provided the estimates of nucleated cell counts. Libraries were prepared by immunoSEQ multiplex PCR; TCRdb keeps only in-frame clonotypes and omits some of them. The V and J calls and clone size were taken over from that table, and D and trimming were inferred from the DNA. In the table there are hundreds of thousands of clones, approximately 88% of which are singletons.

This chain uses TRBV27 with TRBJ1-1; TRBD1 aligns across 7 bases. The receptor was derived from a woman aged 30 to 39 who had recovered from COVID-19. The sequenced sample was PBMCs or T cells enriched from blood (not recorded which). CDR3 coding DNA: TGTGCCAGCAGTATCAGGGGGACCCACATGAACACTGAAGCTTTCTTT. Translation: CASSIRGTHMNTEAFF.